These 27 T cell receptor beta chains were all obtained from the same sample, sequenced in a study of T cells in Graves' hyperthyroidism and ophthalmopathy (dated by TCRdb to the late 2010s). Libraries were constructed by multiplex PCR. Sequenced on an Illumina HiSeq 2000. Amplification of TCR beta CDR3 regions was carried out from RNA transcripts. The TCR CDR3 was subjected to a first round of RT-PCR using the HTBI primer set and the Qiagen OneStep RT-PCR kit. TCRdb's own reprocessing of the public reads used fastp at Q25 and MiXCR and kept productive beta chains. For every CDR3 protein sequence, its rows merge into one entry that carries the most common genes and DNA. The sample table holds a few hundred thousand distinct CDR3 sequences, of which around 20% were seen once. Together, the top ten hold under 45% of the sample. Input material: blood. These receptors were collected from a man in his fifties with Graves' ophthalmopathy.

V usage is TRBV5-4 and J usage is TRBJ2-1; possible D gene TRBD1, 6 bases. TRBJ2-7 matches the DNA end more closely, so the J call is doubtful. The CDR3 has 15 residues. Germline V gives CDR1 SGHNT, CDR2 YYREEE (reference sequence). CDR3 bases: TGTGCCAGCATCCGAGGGGGTAGACATGGCAATGAGCAGTACTTC. Its protein product is CASIRGGRHGNEQYF.

The V and J genes are TRBV6-6 and TRBJ2-2, with D perhaps TRBD1 (5 bases). The V end lost 2 bases, the J end lost 5 bases, and 9 bases lay between the germline ends. CDR3 length: 14 residues. CDR1 and CDR2 from the germline V gene are MNHNY and SVGAGI (reference sequence). The CDR3 DNA reads TGTGCCAGCAGTTACAATAGGGGAACCGGGGAGCTGTTTTTT. Protein: CASSYNRGTGELFF.

This clonotype has at least ten counts. The J gene is TRBJ2-7, the V gene TRBV5-1; 9 nucleotides line up with TRBD2. V dropped 7 bases and J dropped 5; count of bases not matched to a gene: 7. CDR1 is SGHRS and CDR2 is YFSETQ in the germline V gene. There are 13 residues in the CDR3. For the CDR3, the DNA is TGCGCCAGCTTCAGCGGGAGGACGAACGAGCAGTACTTC. It specifies CASFSGRTNEQYF.

The table lists this clonotype with many counts. V is TRBV11-2 and J is TRBJ2-3, with D hard to call. The germline V and J ends were trimmed by 4 bases and 3 bases, with 14 bases remaining between them. The CDR3 extends over 15 amino acids. Germline-derived CDR1 and CDR2 are SGHAT and FQNNGV. Here the CDR3 DNA reads TGTGCCAGCAGCTCTAGATTCCTCGAGACAGATACGCAGTATTTT. It translates to CASSSRFLETDTQYF.

J is TRBJ1-5 and V is TRBV6-1; D call uncertain. Germline V gene lookup returns CDR1 MNHNS and CDR2 SASEGT. CDR3 length: 14 amino acids. With 6 bases removed from V and 6 bases from J, the gap between germline ends came to 15 bases. CDR3: CASSKRRTSQPQHF. CDR3 nucleotides: TGTGCCAGCAGCAAGCGGAGGACCAGTCAGCCCCAGCATTTT.

This clonotype showed up just a few times. The chain recombines TRBV7-9 with TRBJ2-1; 15 bases map to TRBD2. This CDR3 is 16 amino acids long. Germline trimming cut 11 bases from V and 3 bases from J; bases unmatched to any gene: 8. Germline lookup yields CDR1 SEHNR and CDR2 FQNEAQ (reference sequence). DNA for the CDR3: TGTGCCTTAGGGACTAGCGGGAGGACGATCTACAATGAGCAGTTCTTC. Translation: CALGTSGRTIYNEQFF.

The V and J genes are TRBV28 and TRBJ2-5; 11 bases line up with TRBD2. CDR1 MDHEN and CDR2 SYDVKM come from the germline V gene. This CDR3 has 17 amino acids. The V gene end was trimmed by 5 bases and the J gene end by 0 bases; junction bases not matched to a gene: 8. This CDR3 reads CASSPRLAGSYQETQYF. CDR3 nucleotide sequence: TGTGCCAGCAGTCCCCGACTAGCGGGATCGTACCAAGAGACCCAGTACTTC.

This chain connects TRBV12-3 or TRBV12-4 to TRBJ1-5; a possible D gene is TRBD1 (5 bases). The CDR3 sequence is 15 residues long. V gave up 6 bases and J gave up 7 bases, with 19 bases separating them. This CDR3 reads CASSPGDRGGQPQHF. The CDR3 DNA reads TGTGCCAGCAGCCCCGGCGACCGGGGGGGGCAGCCCCAGCATTTT.

This clonotype was recorded at least ten times. The rearrangement uses TRBV30 and TRBJ2-1; no clear D gene. The V and J ends lost 0 bases and 10 bases respectively, with 7 bases between them. The CDR3 length is 11 residues. The germline V gene has CDR1 GTSNPN and CDR2 SVGIG (reference sequence). CDR3 DNA: TGTGCCTGGAGTGTTGGTGTGGAGCAGTTCTTC. Translated: CAWSVGVEQFF.

The J gene is TRBJ2-7, the V gene TRBV3-1; 7 bases line up with TRBD2. The CDR3 length is 16 residues. CDR1 is LGHDT, CDR2 YNNKEL, per germline (reference sequence). V was pared by 4 bases and J by 2 bases, with 11 bases of the junction left unmatched. The CDR3 protein is CASSRDLGGTPYEQYF. CDR3 nucleotide sequence: TGTGCCAGCAGCCGCGACCTGGGAGGGACCCCCTACGAGCAGTACTTC.

The rearrangement uses TRBV28 and TRBJ2-7; possibly TRBD1 for D (5 bases). CDR3 length equals 14 residues. V was trimmed by 4 bases and J by 2 bases, leaving 12 bases between them. Germline CDR1 is MDHEN and CDR2 is SYDVKM. CDR3 sequence reads: CASSSATEAYEQYF. CDR3 in DNA: TGTGCCAGCAGTTCCGCGACAGAAGCCTACGAGCAGTACTTC.

This clonotype was seen more than once but under ten times. The CDR3 is CASSYEFRQGRNSPLHF. For the CDR3, the DNA is TGTGCCAGCAGCTACGAGTTCCGACAGGGGAGGAATTCACCCCTCCACTTT. The V call is TRBV7-2, the J call TRBJ1-6; 8 bases fit TRBD1. The CDR3 loop spans 17 amino acids. With 4 bases clipped from V and 7 bases from J, the junction kept 12 bases outside the gene matches. The germline gives CDR1 SGHTA, CDR2 FQGNSA.

The genes are TRBV5-5 and TRBJ2-1; 7 bases line up with TRBD2. The V gene's germline CDR1 is SGHKS and CDR2 YYEKEE (reference sequence). The length of the CDR3 is 15 residues. J lost 3 bases, V lost 6 bases, and 9 bases had no gene match. In nucleotides, the CDR3 is TGTGCCAGCACCGAAGCGGGATGGGTCTACAATGAGCAGTTCTTC. It yields the protein CASTEAGWVYNEQFF.

This sequence joins TRBV19 and TRBJ2-4, with 8 bases fitting TRBD1. Trimming removed 7 bases from V and 10 bases from J; junction bases left unmatched: 6. The CDR3 is 12 residues long. Germline CDR1 is LNHDA and CDR2 is SQIVND (reference sequence). The CDR3 coding sequence is TGTGCCAGTAAATCACAGGGGGGAATTCAGTACTTC. Protein product: CASKSQGGIQYF.

This clonotype was seen a few times. This chain joins TRBV19 and TRBJ2-7, with 9 bases fitting TRBD1. Germline CDR1 and CDR2: LNHDA and SQIVND (reference sequence). The CDR3 spans 16 residues. J lost 6 bases, V lost 4 bases, and 13 bases had no gene match. Here the CDR3 DNA reads TGTGCCAGTAGTACAAGAATAACCGGGACAGGGATCGAGCAGTACTTC. Its protein is CASSTRITGTGIEQYF.

This clonotype was seen more than once but under ten times. The chain couples TRBV24-1 to TRBJ2-1, with D tentatively TRBD1 or TRBD2 (6 bases each). Trimming left V 1 base short and J 8 bases short, with 14 bases between. The CDR3 has 15 residues. Germline loops: CDR1 KGHDR, CDR2 SFDVKD. The CDR3 region is CATSDFWGARDEQFF. DNA of the CDR3: TGTGCCACCAGTGATTTCTGGGGGGCGCGGGATGAGCAGTTCTTC.

The V gene is TRBV7-9, the J gene TRBJ2-3; D is uncertain. Germline assignment: CDR1 SEHNR and CDR2 FQNEAQ (reference sequence). CDR3 length: 12 amino acids. V was clipped by 3 bases and J by 6 bases, with 7 bases between them. The CDR3 sequence is CASSFWADTQYF. As DNA, the CDR3 is TGTGCCAGCAGCTTTTGGGCTGATACGCAGTATTTT.

The chain couples TRBV30 to TRBJ1-1; no clear D gene. Trimming stripped 5 bases from V and 1 base from J, with 8 bases between. The CDR3 covers 12 residues. The germline CDR1 and CDR2 sequences are GTSNPN and SVGIG (reference sequence). CDR3 protein: CAWGGPNTEAFF. CDR3 sequence (DNA): TGTGCCTGGGGTGGCCCGAACACTGAAGCTTTCTTT. Variable domain in full (rest from reference TRBV30 and TRBJ1-1): SQTIHQWPATLVQPVGSPLSLECTVEGTSNPNLYWYRQAAGRGLQLLFYSVGIGQISSEVPQNLSASRPQDRQFILSSKKLLLSDSGFYLCAWGGPNTEAFFGQGTRLTVV.

This clonotype was counted ten times or more. The V gene is TRBV6-1, the J gene TRBJ2-5; TRBD1 might be the D (5 bases). V lost 5 bases and J lost 4, with 23 bases in between. Germline-derived CDR1 and CDR2 are MNHNS and SASEGT. This CDR3 has 17 residues. Here the CDR3 DNA reads TGTGCCAGCAGTTCACCCATCGGTTTAGGGGCCCGAGAGACCCAGTACTTC. Translation gives CASSSPIGLGARETQYF.

This clonotype was seen a few times. The chain has TRBV20-1 and TRBJ1-6, with D perhaps TRBD1 (6 bases). This CDR3 region has 14 residues. V was trimmed by 0 bases and J by 6 bases, leaving 9 bases between them. Germline CDR1 reads DFQATT; CDR2 reads SNEGSKA (reference sequence). This chain's CDR3 is CSARDRGGNSPLHF. DNA of the CDR3: TGCAGTGCTAGAGATAGGGGGGGTAATTCACCCCTCCACTTT.

This clonotype was seen at least ten times. As DNA, the CDR3 is TGTGCCAGCAGCTTAATTTCCCTCCAAGAGACCCAGTACTTC. Its translation: CASSLISLQETQYF. The J gene is TRBJ2-5, the V gene TRBV11-2; D remains ambiguous. With 2 bases removed from V and 1 base from J, the gap between germline ends came to 8 bases. Germline CDR1 is SGHAT and CDR2 is FQNNGV. CDR3 length equals 14 residues.

V gene TRBV6-1 combines with J gene TRBJ1-5; D unclear. V dropped 4 bases and J dropped 0 bases, with 10 bases sitting between them. Germline values: CDR1 MNHNS, CDR2 SASEGT. This CDR3 region has 15 residues. The CDR3 DNA sequence: TGTGCCAGCAGTGGGACGGCTTATAGCAATCAGCCCCAGCATTTT. Protein sequence: CASSGTAYSNQPQHF.

This clonotype was counted between two and nine times. The chain combines TRBV20-1 with TRBJ1-5; D gene unclear. V lost 1 base to trimming and J lost 4 bases, with 11 bases between them. CDR1 is DFQATT and CDR2 is SNEGSKA in the germline V gene (reference sequence). The CDR3 extends over 14 amino acids. CDR3 bases: TGCAGTGCTAGAGCGGCGCAGCAAAATCAGCCCCAGCATTTT. Translated, it gives CSARAAQQNQPQHF.

This clonotype was picked up many times. The J gene is TRBJ1-5, the V gene TRBV7-9; D is ambiguous. The length of the CDR3 is 12 residues. Trimming removed 1 base from V and 9 bases from J, with 7 bases in between. The V gene's germline CDR1 is SEHNR and CDR2 FQNEAQ (reference sequence). The CDR3 sequence is CASSLGDLPQHF. CDR3 DNA: TGTGCCAGCAGCTTAGGGGATTTGCCCCAGCATTTT.

This clonotype was observed a few times. The rearrangement joins TRBV19 to TRBJ2-4, with 7 bases matching TRBD1. The V and J ends lost 7 bases and 0 bases, in that order; junction bases with no gene match: 15. The CDR3 is 18 amino acids. CDR1 is LNHDA and CDR2 is SQIVND in the germline V gene (reference sequence). CDR3 in amino acids: CASTQTRTGGEAKNIQYF. The CDR3 nucleotides read TGTGCCAGTACCCAAACACGGACAGGCGGTGAAGCCAAAAACATTCAGTACTTC.

This clonotype has only a few counts. This chain joins TRBV27 and TRBJ2-7; 9 bases align to TRBD2. Germline CDR1 reads MNHEY; CDR2 reads SMNVEV (reference sequence). V gave up 5 bases and J gave up 2 bases; unmatched junction bases: 4. The CDR3 consists of 14 residues. CDR3 sequence: CASSALAGAYEQYF. DNA for the CDR3: TGTGCCAGCAGTGCCTTAGCGGGAGCCTACGAGCAGTACTTC.

The gene calls are TRBV7-2 and TRBJ2-5; no clear D. This CDR3 comprises 12 residues. The V end was cut by 6 bases, the J end by 5 bases, with 10 bases between. Germline assignment: CDR1 SGHTA and CDR2 FQGNSA. This CDR3 is CASRMKKETQYF. For the CDR3, the DNA is TGTGCCAGCAGAATGAAAAAGGAGACCCAGTACTTC.